This TCR beta chain was identified in a study of CD8+ T cells in alopecia areata. The trim removed 5 bases at V and 8 bases at J, leaving 15 bases unmatched. CDR1 is GTSNPN and CDR2 is SVGIG in the germline V gene (reference sequence). The CDR3 is 15 amino acids. About this clone: Its target is unknown.

Sequencing templates came from extracted RNA that was reverse transcribed into cDNA. The data were produced by immunoSEQ multiplex PCR, yet TCRdb's version contains in-frame clones alone and is incomplete. This table holds 150,000 or so clones, 40% to 50% found once. Study-wide results and limits: With patients, TCR sharing proved less clear than in mice, a difference possibly related to HLA.

The rearrangement joins TRBV30 to TRBJ2-1, with 7 bases aligning to TRBD2. The source of this sequence is a human donor with alopecia areata. Sequencing was done on a sample of CD4+ T cells sorted from blood. CDR3 residues: CAWGSQGGSYDEQFF. DNA of the CDR3: TGTGCCTGGGGTTCTCAGGGCGGGAGCTATGATGAGCAGTTCTTC.